The clone carrying this T cell receptor (beta chain) occurred a few times. This CDR3 has 13 residues. Germline V gene data show CDR1 as SGHAT and CDR2 as FQNNGV. Deletions cut 2 bases from V and 5 bases from J, with 7 bases between. The sample is drawn from a study of blood T cell repertoires in COVID-19. Looking at the study overall: There were acute and convalescent COVID-19 samples, and they came from the United States, Italy and Spain. T cells, B-cell-depleted T cells, or PBMCs provided the cDNA or gDNA that served as material.

Methods used by the authors: From reference gene primer amplification, estimates of nucleated cell counts were derived. The method was immunoSEQ multiplex PCR; TCRdb's version includes in-frame clones alone and lacks a portion of them. V, J and clone size are taken as reported in that table, and D and trimming were inferred from the DNA itself. The repertoire holds about 55,000 clones, roughly 80% seen once, with roughly 5.8% in the top ten. Specimen: peripheral blood. This sequence joins TRBV11-2 and TRBJ1-5; D gene uncertain. The sequence was collected from a human donor in a cohort sampled during active or convalescent COVID-19. CDR3 sequence: CASSLNGDQPQHF. Written as DNA, the CDR3 is TGTGCCAGCAGCTTAAACGGAGATCAGCCCCAGCATTTT.